The present T cell receptor (beta chain) was sequenced within a study of lymphopenia after photon versus proton radiotherapy. V lost 6 bases, J lost 2 bases, and 3 bases stayed unmatched. CDR3 length equals 12 residues. The germline gives CDR1 GTSNPN, CDR2 SVGIG (reference sequence). Study-wide results and limits: After the lymphocyte nadir, photon-treated repertoires showed oligoclonal expansion, especially of CD8+ Temra cells. Under photons, naive T cells and diversity fell while effector/memory populations rose. Better survival with proton therapy was suggested as possible, not demonstrated.

Sequencing was performed with immunoSEQ multiplex PCR; in TCRdb, only in-frame clones are kept and a portion is missing. The sample has 53,000 or so clones; more than 70% are singletons. This clone was recorded a few times. Its antigen is unknown. The sequenced sample was peripheral blood, obtained from a patient treated with photon-based radiotherapy. This TCR derives from a man between 45 and 60 years old with gastric cancer. V usage is TRBV30 and J usage is TRBJ1-1; TRBD1 matches at 7 bases. CDR3 nucleotides: TGTGCCTGCGACAGGGTAAACACTGAAGCTTTCTTT. Its translation: CACDRVNTEAFF.